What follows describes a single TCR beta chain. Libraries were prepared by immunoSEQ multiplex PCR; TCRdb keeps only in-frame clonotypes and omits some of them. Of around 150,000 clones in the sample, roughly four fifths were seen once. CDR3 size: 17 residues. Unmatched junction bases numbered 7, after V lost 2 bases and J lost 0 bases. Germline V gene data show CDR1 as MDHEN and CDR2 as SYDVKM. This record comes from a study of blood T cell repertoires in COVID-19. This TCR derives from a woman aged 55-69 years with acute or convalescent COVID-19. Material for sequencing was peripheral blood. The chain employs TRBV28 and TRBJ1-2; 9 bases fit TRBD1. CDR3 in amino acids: CASSLIGTGTSNYGYTF. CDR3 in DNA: TGTGCCAGCAGTTTAATTGGGACAGGGACCTCTAACTATGGCTACACCTTC.